A single sample gave rise to the 18 T cell receptor beta chains below, sequenced in a study of T cell changes during pregnancy in multiple sclerosis. Only in-frame clones appear in the TCRdb table, and some are missing; sequencing was by immunoSEQ multiplex PCR. The table lists 25,000 to 35,000 clones, 90% of them singletons. Sequencing was performed on CD4+ T cells from peripheral blood mononuclear cells, taken in the third trimester of pregnancy. Source of these receptors: a female donor in good health, enrolled as a control in a pregnancy study.

V gene TRBV19 combines with J gene TRBJ2-1; 11 bases map to TRBD1. The V gene end was trimmed by 3 bases and the J gene end by 6 bases; junction bases not matched to a gene: 7. The CDR3 length is 16 residues. Germline CDR1 and CDR2: LNHDA and SQIVND (reference sequence). The CDR3 DNA follows: TGTGCCAGTAGTATGAGGACAGGGGGCAAGGGCAATGAGCAGTTCTTC. Translated, it gives CASSMRTGGKGNEQFF.

This clone came up once. This chain links TRBV2 with TRBJ2-5; 9 positions agree with TRBD1. The CDR3 extends over 14 amino acids. V shed 7 bases and J 5 bases; nucleotides not matched to a gene: 8. The germline gives CDR1 SNHLY, CDR2 FYNNEI. CDR3 nucleotide sequence: TGTGCCAGCACACAGGGGGCCCTTCGGGAGACCCAGTACTTC. Translation: CASTQGALRETQYF.

The J gene is TRBJ2-1, the V gene TRBV15, with D possibly TRBD2 on 5 matching bases. V shed 1 base and J shed 3 bases, with 10 bases lying between them. The CDR3 extends over 15 amino acids. The germline CDR1 and CDR2 sequences are LNHNV and YYDKDF (reference sequence). CDR3 bases: TGTGCCACCAGCAGAGTAACCGGGAACTACAATGAGCAGTTCTTC. This codes for CATSRVTGNYNEQFF.

The V and J genes are TRBV6-1 and TRBJ1-5; tentative D call: TRBD1 (6 bases). Trimming removed 3 bases at V and 4 bases at J, with 13 bases between. The CDR3 spans 15 residues. Germline CDR1 reads MNHNS; CDR2 reads SASEGT. CDR3 sequence (DNA): TGTGCCAGCAGTGATATGGGGGCAGGGAATCAGCCCCAGCATTTT. Translating it yields CASSDMGAGNQPQHF.

CDR3 DNA: TGTGCCAGCAGCTTAAAGAGGGACAGGGGGAACACTGAAGCTTTCTTT. Encoded protein: CASSLKRDRGNTEAFF. The chain is built from TRBV7-2 and TRBJ1-1, with TRBD1 identical over 10 bases. The CDR3 spans 16 residues. V dropped 2 bases and J dropped 1; count of bases not matched to a gene: 4. Germline loops: CDR1 SGHTA, CDR2 FQGNSA.

The gene calls are TRBV15 and TRBJ2-5; TRBD1 matches at 9 bases. CDR3 length: 14 amino acids. The germline V gene has CDR1 LNHNV and CDR2 YYDKDF (reference sequence). The trim removed 5 bases at V and 4 bases at J, leaving 5 bases unmatched. This CDR3 is CATSGGQGTETQYF. The CDR3, as DNA: TGTGCCACCAGCGGAGGACAGGGGACAGAGACCCAGTACTTC.

The chain has TRBV9 and TRBJ2-3; TRBD1 matches at 9 bases. The germline V gene has CDR1 SGDLS and CDR2 YYNGEE. V gave up 4 bases and J gave up 1 base; unmatched junction bases: 10. The CDR3 covers 17 residues. The CDR3 loop is CASSHGGTGRGTDTQYF. DNA of the CDR3: TGTGCCAGCAGCCATGGAGGGACAGGGCGAGGCACAGATACGCAGTATTTT.

This chain joins TRBV19 and TRBJ1-1, with D perhaps matching TRBD1 (6 bases). This CDR3 has 14 residues. Trimming shortened V by 5 bases and J by 1 base, and 11 bases separated the two germline ends. The V gene's germline CDR1 is LNHDA and CDR2 SQIVND (reference sequence). The CDR3 is CASSFRGGNTEAFF. The CDR3 coding sequence is TGTGCCAGTAGTTTTAGAGGGGGGAACACTGAAGCTTTCTTT.

This sequence joins TRBV2 and TRBJ2-1, with a weak D call TRBD1 (6 bases). Trimming removed 4 bases from V and 8 bases from J, with 30 bases in between. CDR3 length: 19 residues. CDR1 is SNHLY, CDR2 FYNNEI, per germline. The CDR3 DNA is TGTGCCAGCAGTGTTACCCCTCGACAGGTCGGCCGGCTGGGGGATGAGCAGTTCTTC. Translated, it gives CASSVTPRQVGRLGDEQFF.

V is TRBV11-3 and J is TRBJ1-2, with D unclear. Germline V lookup: CDR1 SGHNT, CDR2 YENEEA. The CDR3 runs 12 residues. Trimming took off 2 bases at V and 8 bases at J, with 9 bases between the two ends. DNA of the CDR3: TGTGCCAGCAGCTTAAAGGGAGGCGGCTACACCTTC. This codes for CASSLKGGGYTF.

The chain is built from TRBV9 and TRBJ2-7; 7 nucleotides align to TRBD2. V lost 0 bases to trimming and J lost 3 bases; unmatched junction nucleotides: 6. The CDR3 runs 15 residues. Germline CDR1 SGDLS, CDR2 YYNGEE. Here the CDR3 reads CASSVGDAGVYEQYF. The CDR3 nucleotides read TGTGCCAGCAGCGTAGGTGACGCGGGAGTCTACGAGCAGTACTTC.

The chain uses TRBV7-2 and TRBJ2-3; D ambiguous. In germline, CDR1 is SGHTA, CDR2 FQGNSA. Trimming pared 4 bases from V and 1 base from J, leaving 9 bases between. The length of the CDR3 is 14 residues. The CDR3 is CASSSPPGTDTQYF. In DNA form, the CDR3 reads TGTGCCAGCAGCTCCCCCCCTGGCACAGATACGCAGTATTTT.

This rearrangement joins TRBV19 to TRBJ1-5, with a weak D call TRBD1 (5 bases). Germline-derived CDR1 and CDR2 are LNHDA and SQIVND (reference sequence). Trimming pared 4 bases from V and 1 base from J, leaving 14 bases between. CDR3 length equals 16 residues. CDR3 residues: CASSTLGGGSNQPQHF. The DNA for the CDR3 is TGTGCCAGTAGTACCCTGGGCGGGGGGAGCAATCAGCCCCAGCATTTT. The full variable domain, its missing parts supplied by reference TRBV19 and TRBJ1-5, is DGGITQSPKYLFRKEGQNVTLSCEQNLNHDAMYWYRQDPGQGLRLIYYSQIVNDFQKGDIAEGYSVSREKKESFPLTVTSAQKNPTAFYLCASSTLGGGSNQPQHFGDGTRLSIL.

This chain connects TRBV7-9 to TRBJ2-2; D unclear. CDR3 size: 13 residues. The germline gives CDR1 SEHNR, CDR2 FQNEAQ (reference sequence). Trimming removed 5 bases at V and 7 bases at J, with 11 bases between. The CDR3 bases are TGTGCCAGCAGCCAAACCTCTAGCGGGGAGCTGTTTTTT. Encoded protein: CASSQTSSGELFF.

This clone occurred a few times. The V call is TRBV30, the J call TRBJ2-5; 11 bases align to TRBD2. Per germline, CDR1 GTSNPN and CDR2 SVGIG (reference sequence). V lost 2 bases to trimming and J lost 3 bases; unmatched junction nucleotides: 5. There are 15 residues in the CDR3. The CDR3 DNA follows: TGTGCCTGGAGTCAAACGACTAGCGGGAAAGAGACCCAGTACTTC. It codes for CAWSQTTSGKETQYF.

J is TRBJ1-5 and V is TRBV6-4, with TRBD1 as a possible D gene (5 bases). The CDR3 consists of 13 residues. Germline CDR1 is MRHNA and CDR2 is SNTAGT. Trimming cost V 0 bases and J 11 bases, with 11 bases left between them. CDR3: CASSDSGFRAQHF. The CDR3 nucleotides read TGTGCCAGCAGTGACTCCGGATTCAGGGCCCAGCATTTT.

The chain recombines TRBV18 with TRBJ2-6; 10 nucleotides align to TRBD1. CDR1 is KGHSH and CDR2 is LQKENI in the germline V gene. CDR3 length: 20 residues. V lost 3 bases and J lost 0; bases outside the gene matches: 11. The CDR3 DNA reads as TGTGCCAGCTCACCGTTCACCCCGGGACAGGGGATCTCTGGGGCCAACGTCCTGACTTTC. Translation: CASSPFTPGQGISGANVLTF.

This clone was counted a few times. V and J are TRBV18 and TRBJ1-6; 10 nucleotides align to TRBD1. The V gene end was trimmed by 1 base and the J gene end by 10 bases; junction bases not matched to a gene: 10. Germline V gene data show CDR1 as KGHSH and CDR2 as LQKENI. CDR3 length: 17 residues. Written as DNA, the CDR3 is TGTGCCAGCTCACCACAACCACCGGGACAGGGGCGGTCACCCCTCCACTTT. It encodes CASSPQPPGQGRSPLHF.